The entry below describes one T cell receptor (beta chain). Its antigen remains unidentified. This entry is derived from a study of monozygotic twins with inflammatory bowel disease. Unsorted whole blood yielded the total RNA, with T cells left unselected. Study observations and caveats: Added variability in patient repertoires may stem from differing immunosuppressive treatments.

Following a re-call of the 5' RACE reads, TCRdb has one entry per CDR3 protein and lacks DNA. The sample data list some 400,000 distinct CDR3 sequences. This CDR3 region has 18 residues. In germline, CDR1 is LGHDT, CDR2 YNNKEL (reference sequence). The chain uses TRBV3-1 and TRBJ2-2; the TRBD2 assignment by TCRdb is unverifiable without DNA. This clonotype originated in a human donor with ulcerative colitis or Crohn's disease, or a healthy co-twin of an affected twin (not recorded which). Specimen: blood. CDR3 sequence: CASSQEVLAGGGTGELFF. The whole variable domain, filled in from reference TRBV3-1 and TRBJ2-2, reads DTAVSQTPKYLVTQMGNDKSIKCEQNLGHDTMYWYKQDSKKFLKIMFSYNNKELIINETVPNRFSPKSPDKAHLNLHINSLELGDSAVYFCASSQEVLAGGGTGELFFGEGSRLTVL.